Listed here is a single TCR beta chain. The data were obtained in a study of T cells in Graves' hyperthyroidism and ophthalmopathy. TCR beta CDR3 region amplification was performed from RNA transcripts. A set of HTBI primers served as the primers for a first-round RT-PCR of the TCR CDR3. TCRdb itself ran the multiplex PCR reads through MiXCR, one entry per CDR3 protein. The table has around 340,000 distinct CDR3 sequences, 15% to 20% seen once. The J segment lost 3 bases and the V segment lost 3 bases, leaving 14 bases of the junction unmatched. Looked up from germline, CDR1 is SGHRS and CDR2 is YFSETQ. The CDR3 sequence is 17 residues long. Patients were aged 18 to 65, had disease duration under 2 months, and had newly diagnosed hyperthyroidism.

The receptor comes from a woman between 50 and 59 years old with Graves' hyperthyroidism. V and J are TRBV5-1 and TRBJ2-7; 8 bases fit TRBD2. The sequencing sample was made of blood. CDR3 amino acids: CASSSYGRARGYYEQYF. CDR3 nucleotide sequence: TGCGCCAGCAGCTCTTACGGGAGGGCCAGGGGCTACTACGAGCAGTACTTC.